Sequencing of this T cell receptor beta chain was carried out in a study of T-cell memory formation after mild COVID-19. This clonotype has only a few counts. MiXCR, applied by TCRdb to the 5' RACE reads, yields one record per CDR3 protein. The table shows 250,000 or so distinct CDR3 sequences, with roughly 17% occurring only once. The V gene's germline CDR1 is SGHKS and CDR2 YYEKEE (reference sequence). The CDR3 is 14 amino acids. Trimming took 3 bases from V and 2 from J, leaving 10 bases between them. V is TRBV5-5 and J is TRBJ2-3; no reliable D call. The receptor's source is a man aged 18 to 35 who had mild COVID-19 (a few samples of this study predate the infection). Cell type and time point are not known. Sample: PBMCs or a T cell subset sorted from them (not recorded which). The CDR3 DNA reads as TGTGCCAGCAGCTCCAGGACCCTCACAGATACGCAGTATTTT. Residues: CASSSRTLTDTQYF.